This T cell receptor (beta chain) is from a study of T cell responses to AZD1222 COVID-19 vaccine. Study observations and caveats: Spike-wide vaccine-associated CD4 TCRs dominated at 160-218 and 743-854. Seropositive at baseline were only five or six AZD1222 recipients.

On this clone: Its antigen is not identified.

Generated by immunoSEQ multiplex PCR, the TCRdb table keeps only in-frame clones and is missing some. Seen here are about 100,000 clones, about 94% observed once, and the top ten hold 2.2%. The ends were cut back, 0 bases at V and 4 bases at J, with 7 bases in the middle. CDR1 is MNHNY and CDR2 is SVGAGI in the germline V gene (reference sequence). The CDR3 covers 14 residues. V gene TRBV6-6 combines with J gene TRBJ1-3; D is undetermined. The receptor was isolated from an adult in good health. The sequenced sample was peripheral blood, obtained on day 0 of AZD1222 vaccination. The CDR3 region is CASSYSGSGNTIYF. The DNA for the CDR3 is TGTGCCAGCAGTTACTCGGGGTCCGGAAACACCATATATTTT.